This T cell receptor beta chain was documented in a study of cytomegalovirus exposure and HLA in healthy donors. TCRdb's table, derived via immunoSEQ multiplex PCR, lists solely in-frame clones and lacks some. The repertoire consists of roughly 100,000 clones, with roughly 94% occurring once and the leading ten covering approximately 1%. Study-wide results and limits: It was 164 TCR beta chains that were listed as cytomegalovirus-associated.

Germline V gives CDR1 GTSNPN, CDR2 SVGIG (reference sequence). The CDR3 spans 14 residues. V lost 0 bases to trimming and J lost 1 base, with 7 bases between them. With regard to this clone: As yet, its antigen is unknown.

The source is a woman between 18 and 29 years old in good health and CMV-seronegative. The chain combines TRBV30 with TRBJ1-3, with D unresolved. The material sequenced was PBMCs. This chain's CDR3 is CAWSVGVSGNTIYF. The CDR3 nucleotides are TGTGCCTGGAGTGTCGGTGTATCTGGAAACACCATATATTTT.